This is a list of T cell receptor beta chains from one sample in a study of long-term antiretroviral therapy in people with HIV. Method: immunoSEQ multiplex PCR; TCRdb's copy keeps in-frame clones and lacks some. Here the sample spans roughly 20,000 clones, more than 70% being singletons. This sample comprised unsorted PBMCs, obtained at the start of antiretroviral therapy. These receptors all come from a man aged 45-65 years with HIV. The CDR3 runs from the conserved cysteine through the conserved F or W. Each record gives: D gene, V gene, J gene, clone size, CDR3 DNA, CDR3 protein. A D gene is named only where the DNA matches it firmly. Rows give clone size only sometimes, using once, few, many, or a class for an expanded clone.

d_call: .
v_call: TRBV2
j_call: TRBJ2-5
clone_size: .
cdr3_nt: TGTGCCAGCAGTGCTCGTCAGGGAAGGGGGGAGACCCAGTACTTC
cdr3_aa: CASSARQGRGETQYF

d_call: .
v_call: TRBV21-1
j_call: TRBJ2-5
clone_size: once
cdr3_nt: TGTGCCAGCAGCAAGGACCGGGGAGAGACCCAGTACTTC
cdr3_aa: CASSKDRGETQYF

d_call: TRBD1
v_call: TRBV30
j_call: TRBJ2-2
clone_size: .
cdr3_nt: TGTGCCTGGAGTGTAGGGACAGGGAACACCGGGGAGCTGTTTTTT
cdr3_aa: CAWSVGTGNTGELFF

d_call: .
v_call: TRBV5-1
j_call: TRBJ1-1
clone_size: .
cdr3_nt: TGCGCCAGCAGCTTGGAAGGGTTGCGGGTGGGCACTGAAGCTTTCTTT
cdr3_aa: CASSLEGLRVGTEAFF

d_call: .
v_call: TRBV25-1
j_call: TRBJ2-5
clone_size: .
cdr3_nt: TGTGCCAGCAGTGGACAGTTTCAAGAGACCCAGTACTTC
cdr3_aa: CASSGQFQETQYF

d_call: .
v_call: TRBV21-1
j_call: TRBJ2-7
clone_size: few
cdr3_nt: TGTGCCAGCAGCACACGGGAACAGGGCTACGAGCAGTACTTC
cdr3_aa: CASSTREQGYEQYF

d_call: .
v_call: TRBV11-2
j_call: TRBJ2-2
clone_size: .
cdr3_nt: TGTGCCAGCAGCTTAGATAATTCCGGGACCACCGGGGAGCTGTTTTTT
cdr3_aa: CASSLDNSGTTGELFF

d_call: .
v_call: TRBV7-7
j_call: TRBJ1-1
clone_size: few
cdr3_nt: TGTGCTAGCAGCTTAGCTCAGAACACTGAAGCTTTCTTT
cdr3_aa: CASSLAQNTEAFF

d_call: .
v_call: TRBV11-2
j_call: TRBJ1-1
clone_size: .
cdr3_nt: TGTGCCAGCAGCTTAGAGGCAGGGCCGAACACTGAAGCTTTCTTT
cdr3_aa: CASSLEAGPNTEAFF

d_call: .
v_call: TRBV10-2
j_call: TRBJ1-6
clone_size: .
cdr3_nt: TGCGCCAGCAGTGATGGCCCTCGGTTAAATTCACCCCTCCACTTT
cdr3_aa: CASSDGPRLNSPLHF

d_call: .
v_call: TRBV28
j_call: TRBJ1-2
clone_size: .
cdr3_nt: TGTGCCAGCAGTTTATTCCGAGGGTCTAACTATGGCTACACCTTC
cdr3_aa: CASSLFRGSNYGYTF

d_call: TRBD1
v_call: TRBV27
j_call: TRBJ2-1
clone_size: .
cdr3_nt: TGTGCCAGCGCCCCGAGGGGACAGCCCTACAATGAGCAGTTCTTC
cdr3_aa: CASAPRGQPYNEQFF

d_call: .
v_call: TRBV6-5
j_call: TRBJ1-1
clone_size: .
cdr3_nt: TGTGCCAGCAGATCACAGGGAGACACTGAAGCTTTCTTT
cdr3_aa: CASRSQGDTEAFF

d_call: .
v_call: TRBV6-4
j_call: TRBJ1-6
clone_size: .
cdr3_nt: TGTGCCAGCAGTGACAACCCTAATTCACCCCTCCACTTT
cdr3_aa: CASSDNPNSPLHF

d_call: .
v_call: TRBV7-9
j_call: TRBJ1-2
clone_size: medium-sized
cdr3_nt: TGTGCCAGCAGCTTGCCTAACCAAGGGGGGAATGGCTACACCTTC
cdr3_aa: CASSLPNQGGNGYTF

d_call: .
v_call: TRBV29-1
j_call: TRBJ1-2
clone_size: .
cdr3_nt: TGCAGCGCCGGGACGGATTATGGCTACACCTTC
cdr3_aa: CSAGTDYGYTF

d_call: .
v_call: TRBV7-3
j_call: TRBJ2-1
clone_size: .
cdr3_nt: TGTGCCAGCAGCTTAACAGGGATCTACAATGAGCAGTTCTTC
cdr3_aa: CASSLTGIYNEQFF

d_call: .
v_call: TRBV9
j_call: TRBJ2-7
clone_size: .
cdr3_nt: TGTGCCAGCAGCGTCGGACACCTCTACGAGCAGTACTTC
cdr3_aa: CASSVGHLYEQYF

d_call: .
v_call: TRBV10-1
j_call: TRBJ1-2
clone_size: few
cdr3_nt: TGCGCCAGCAGTGAACCAGGCTATAACTATGGCTACACCTTC
cdr3_aa: CASSEPGYNYGYTF

d_call: TRBD1
v_call: TRBV28
j_call: TRBJ1-2
clone_size: .
cdr3_nt: TGTGCCAGCAGTGGCGGACAGGGCAACTATGGCTACACCTTC
cdr3_aa: CASSGGQGNYGYTF

d_call: .
v_call: TRBV28
j_call: TRBJ2-3
clone_size: .
cdr3_nt: TGTGCCAGCCTTACAAGCACAGATACGCAGTATTTT
cdr3_aa: CASLTSTDTQYF

d_call: .
v_call: TRBV18
j_call: TRBJ1-5
clone_size: once
cdr3_nt: TGTGCCAGCTCACCAGGGACACATCAGCCCCAGCATTTT
cdr3_aa: CASSPGTHQPQHF

d_call: .
v_call: TRBV12-5
j_call: TRBJ2-2
clone_size: .
cdr3_nt: TGTGCTAGTGGTACCCACGGCACCGGGGAGCTGTTTTTT
cdr3_aa: CASGTHGTGELFF

d_call: .
v_call: TRBV2
j_call: TRBJ1-4
clone_size: .
cdr3_nt: TGTGCCAGCATTGGGGGGGCAACTAATGAAAAACTGTTTTTT
cdr3_aa: CASIGGATNEKLFF

d_call: TRBD1
v_call: TRBV6-6
j_call: TRBJ2-1
clone_size: .
cdr3_nt: TGTGCCAGCAGTTTCCTCGGGACAGGGGTGGACAATGAGCAGTTCTTC
cdr3_aa: CASSFLGTGVDNEQFF

d_call: TRBD1
v_call: TRBV5-4
j_call: TRBJ1-2
clone_size: .
cdr3_nt: TGTGCCAGCAGCCCGGCTGGGCAGGGGGTCATCAGGGTCGATGGCTACACCTTC
cdr3_aa: CASSPAGQGVIRVDGYTF

d_call: .
v_call: TRBV30
j_call: TRBJ1-6
clone_size: few
cdr3_nt: TGTGCCTGGAGTTCCGATCAGGGTTCACCCCTCCACTTT
cdr3_aa: CAWSSDQGSPLHF

d_call: .
v_call: TRBV6-5
j_call: TRBJ2-3
clone_size: .
cdr3_nt: TGTGCCAGCCGTAGACAATCCCCCACAGATACGCAGTATTTT
cdr3_aa: CASRRQSPTDTQYF

d_call: .
v_call: TRBV7-9
j_call: TRBJ1-1
clone_size: .
cdr3_nt: TGTGCCAGCAGCTTAGTAAGCCACACTGAAGCTTTCTTT
cdr3_aa: CASSLVSHTEAFF

d_call: .
v_call: TRBV4-3
j_call: TRBJ2-5
clone_size: .
cdr3_nt: TGCGCCAGCAGCCGCGAGGCGGGCCCCCTCGTGGCCCAGTACTTC
cdr3_aa: CASSREAGPLVAQYF

d_call: .
v_call: TRBV9
j_call: TRBJ1-1
clone_size: few
cdr3_nt: TGTGCCAGCAGCGTAGTAGTGGACACTGAAGCTTTCTTT
cdr3_aa: CASSVVVDTEAFF

d_call: .
v_call: TRBV28
j_call: TRBJ1-1
clone_size: .
cdr3_nt: TGTGCCAGCAGTTCTCCAGGGGATCTGTCGGGCACTGAAGCTTTCTTT
cdr3_aa: CASSSPGDLSGTEAFF

d_call: .
v_call: TRBV28
j_call: TRBJ1-2
clone_size: .
cdr3_nt: TGTGCCAGCAGTTCCCCCACACGTAGGGGTAGCCCTAACTATGGCTACACCTTC
cdr3_aa: CASSSPTRRGSPNYGYTF

d_call: TRBD1
v_call: TRBV19
j_call: TRBJ2-7
clone_size: .
cdr3_nt: TGTGCCAGTAGTAATCCGGGGACAGGGAGCTACGAGCAGTACTTC
cdr3_aa: CASSNPGTGSYEQYF

d_call: .
v_call: TRBV18
j_call: TRBJ1-4
clone_size: .
cdr3_nt: TGTGCCAGCTCACCAGCATCGACAGCAACTAATGAAAAACTGTTTTTT
cdr3_aa: CASSPASTATNEKLFF

d_call: .
v_call: TRBV19
j_call: TRBJ1-5
clone_size: once
cdr3_nt: TGTGCCAGCCGACGGGACCTTTATAGCAATCAGCCCCAGCATTTT
cdr3_aa: CASRRDLYSNQPQHF

d_call: .
v_call: TRBV27
j_call: TRBJ2-1
clone_size: .
cdr3_nt: TGTGCCAGCAGTTCTAGCCTGGGGACCGACCAGGCCAATGAGCAGTTCTTC
cdr3_aa: CASSSSLGTDQANEQFF

d_call: TRBD1
v_call: TRBV28
j_call: TRBJ2-2
clone_size: .
cdr3_nt: TGTGCCAGCAGTATAAGGGGACAGGGGGGAACCGGGGAGCTGTTTTTT
cdr3_aa: CASSIRGQGGTGELFF

d_call: .
v_call: TRBV6-5
j_call: TRBJ1-5
clone_size: .
cdr3_nt: TGTGCCAGCAGTCGGGGTTCAGGGCAGCCCCAGCATTTT
cdr3_aa: CASSRGSGQPQHF

d_call: TRBD2
v_call: TRBV2
j_call: TRBJ2-1
clone_size: .
cdr3_nt: TGTGCCAGCAGTGCTCTAGCGGGGGATTTCTACAATGAGCAGTTCTTC
cdr3_aa: CASSALAGDFYNEQFF

d_call: .
v_call: TRBV5-1
j_call: TRBJ2-7
clone_size: .
cdr3_nt: TGCGCCAGCAGGACAGGATACGGCTACGAGCAGTACTTC
cdr3_aa: CASRTGYGYEQYF

d_call: .
v_call: TRBV6-5
j_call: TRBJ2-2
clone_size: .
cdr3_nt: TGTGCCAGTCGGAGGGACCGCATCACCGGGGAGCTGTTTTTT
cdr3_aa: CASRRDRITGELFF

d_call: TRBD1
v_call: TRBV9
j_call: TRBJ1-2
clone_size: .
cdr3_nt: TGTGCCAGCAGCGGGGACAGCTCCCACTATGGCTACACCTTC
cdr3_aa: CASSGDSSHYGYTF

d_call: TRBD2
v_call: TRBV30
j_call: TRBJ2-3
clone_size: .
cdr3_nt: TGTGCCTATAAGCTAGCGGGTCGCACAGATACGCAGTATTTT
cdr3_aa: CAYKLAGRTDTQYF

d_call: .
v_call: TRBV18
j_call: TRBJ2-3
clone_size: .
cdr3_nt: TGTGCCAGCTCACCACCGGCTAGCAGACGCACAGATACGCAGTATTTT
cdr3_aa: CASSPPASRRTDTQYF

d_call: .
v_call: TRBV11-3
j_call: TRBJ2-1
clone_size: .
cdr3_nt: TGTGCCAGCGGGCCACGAGGCGGGGCCTCCAATGAGCAGTTCTTC
cdr3_aa: CASGPRGGASNEQFF

d_call: .
v_call: TRBV20-1
j_call: TRBJ1-1
clone_size: .
cdr3_nt: TGCAGTGCTAGAGCGGTCACTGAAGCTTTCTTT
cdr3_aa: CSARAVTEAFF

d_call: .
v_call: TRBV5-4
j_call: TRBJ1-2
clone_size: few
cdr3_nt: TGTGCCAGCAGCTTCGACCGCTCGGATGGCTACACCTTC
cdr3_aa: CASSFDRSDGYTF

d_call: .
v_call: TRBV25-1
j_call: TRBJ1-1
clone_size: .
cdr3_nt: TGTGCCAGCAGTGAATTCCCAGGAGGGGACACTGAAGCTTTCTTT
cdr3_aa: CASSEFPGGDTEAFF

d_call: TRBD2
v_call: TRBV5-1
j_call: TRBJ2-3
clone_size: .
cdr3_nt: TGCGCCAGCAGCCGGACTAGCGGGGGGGGTACAGATACGCAGTATTTT
cdr3_aa: CASSRTSGGGTDTQYF

d_call: TRBD1
v_call: TRBV7-9
j_call: TRBJ1-1
clone_size: .
cdr3_nt: TGTGCCAGCAGCTCGAGACAGGGTAGATACACTGAAGCTTTCTTT
cdr3_aa: CASSSRQGRYTEAFF

d_call: .
v_call: TRBV6-5
j_call: TRBJ2-7
clone_size: large
cdr3_nt: TGTGCCAGCAGTTACCGGCAGGGGACCTACGAGCAGTACTTC
cdr3_aa: CASSYRQGTYEQYF

d_call: .
v_call: TRBV27
j_call: TRBJ1-5
clone_size: .
cdr3_nt: TGTGCCACCTCGACAGGTAGCAATCAGCCCCAGCATTTT
cdr3_aa: CATSTGSNQPQHF